Presented here are 7 T cell receptor beta chains from one specimen sequenced in a study of T cells in Graves' hyperthyroidism and ophthalmopathy. Template material for amplifying TCR beta CDR3 regions consisted of RNA transcripts. First-round RT-PCR with HTBI primers amplified the TCR CDR3 region. TCRdb re-called the multiplex PCR reads with MiXCR, one entry per CDR3 protein. In the table there are approximately 630,000 distinct CDR3 sequences, under 20% of which are singletons. Source material: blood. The receptor set was obtained from a woman in her thirties with Graves' hyperthyroidism.

V usage is TRBV12-3 or TRBV12-4 and J usage is TRBJ1-1, with D maybe TRBD1 (5 bases). CDR3 size: 15 residues. V lost 4 bases and J lost 3, with 15 bases in between. The CDR3 nucleotides read TGTGCCAGCAGTTCGGGGCTGACCAGCGACACTGAAGCTTTCTTT. Protein: CASSSGLTSDTEAFF.

V gene TRBV7-3 combines with J gene TRBJ2-2; TRBD2 matches 8 bases. The CDR3 totals 15 residues. Losses at the gene ends were 0 bases for V and 7 bases for J; bases not matched to a gene: 4. Germline loops: CDR1 SGHTA, CDR2 FQGTGA. CDR3 in DNA: TGTGCCAGCAGCTTAACAGCGGGAGACGACGGGGAGCTGTTTTTT. This encodes CASSLTAGDDGELFF.

In its sample, this clonotype was seen a few times. The genes are TRBV11-1 and TRBJ1-1; D is unclear. V was trimmed by 7 bases and J by 1 base, leaving 10 bases between them. The CDR3 sequence is 13 residues long. Per the germline V gene, CDR1 is SGHAT and CDR2 is FQDESV (reference sequence). This CDR3 reads CASKQSWNTEAFF. In DNA, the CDR3 is TGTGCCAGCAAACAATCTTGGAACACTGAAGCTTTCTTT.

V is TRBV9 and J is TRBJ1-6; TRBD1 might be the D (5 bases). Germline loops: CDR1 SGDLS, CDR2 YYNGEE. The CDR3 is made up of 15 amino acids. V was pared by 0 bases and J by 7 bases, with 11 bases between. The CDR3 spells CASSVEGRGNSPLHF. The CDR3 region has the DNA TGTGCCAGCAGCGTAGAGGGACGGGGCAATTCACCCCTCCACTTT.

Notes on this clonotype: Its ends do not fully match the called genes, so a read error is possible. The chain combines TRBV18 with TRBJ2-1, with no clear D. The length of the CDR3 is 13 residues. Germline lookup yields CDR1 KGHSH and CDR2 LQKENI. CDR3 sequence (DNA): TGTGCCAGCTCACCCCCACTTAGGAATGGGCAGTTCTTC. It specifies CASSPPLRNGQFF. Full variable domain (rest looked up from reference TRBV18 and TRBJ2-1): NAGVMQNPRHLVRRRGQEARLRCSPMKGHSHVYWYRQLPEEGLKFMVYLQKENIIDESGMPKERFSAEFPKEGPSILRIQQVVRGDSAAYFCASSPPLRNGQFFGPGTRLTVL.

This clonotype showed up many times. J is TRBJ2-1 and V is TRBV7-2; TRBD2 might be the D (6 bases). Trimming took 5 bases from V and 10 from J, leaving 15 bases between them. The CDR3 is 13 amino acids. In germline, CDR1 is SGHTA, CDR2 FQGNSA. This CDR3 reads CASSPTRVQEQFF. In DNA, the CDR3 is TGTGCCAGCAGCCCGACTAGGGTTCAGGAGCAGTTCTTC.

This clonotype has only a few counts. V gene TRBV5-4 combines with J gene TRBJ1-2; the match to TRBD1 covers 10 bases. Trimming cost V 3 bases and J 8 bases; bases outside gene matches: 7. The CDR3 has 14 residues. CDR1 is SGHNT, CDR2 YYREEE, per germline (reference sequence). CDR3 coding DNA: TGTGCCAGCAGCTCCAAAGACAGGGGGCGAGGCTACACCTTC. Translation gives CASSSKDRGRGYTF.